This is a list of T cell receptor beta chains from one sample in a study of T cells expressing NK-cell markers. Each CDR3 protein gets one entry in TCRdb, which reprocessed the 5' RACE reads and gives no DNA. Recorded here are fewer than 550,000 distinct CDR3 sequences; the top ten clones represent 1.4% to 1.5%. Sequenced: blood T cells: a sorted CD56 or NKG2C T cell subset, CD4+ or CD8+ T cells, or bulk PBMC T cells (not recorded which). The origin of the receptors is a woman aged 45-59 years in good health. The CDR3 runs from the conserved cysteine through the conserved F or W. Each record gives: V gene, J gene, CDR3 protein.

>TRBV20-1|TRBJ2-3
CSAPHGQQNLDTQYF
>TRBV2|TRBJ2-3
CASTKRETDTQYF
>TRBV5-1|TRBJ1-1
CASREVDDTEAFF
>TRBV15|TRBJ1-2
CATSRAQALVGLDGYTF
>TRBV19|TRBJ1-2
CASRDRVTSGYTF
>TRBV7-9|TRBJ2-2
CASSNTNTGELFF
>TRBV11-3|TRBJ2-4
CASSLKDTFQYF
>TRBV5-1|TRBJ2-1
CASSSLAGRVNNEQFF
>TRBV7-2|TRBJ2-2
CASSLGLAVRGELFF
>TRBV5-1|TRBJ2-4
CASSLETQRENIQYF
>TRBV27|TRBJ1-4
CAKKRDRKKLFF
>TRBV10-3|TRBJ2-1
CAISDSRTIYNEQFF
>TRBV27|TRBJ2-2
CASSLSTPSSGRAYIGELFF
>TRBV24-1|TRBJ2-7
CATSGQNYEQYF
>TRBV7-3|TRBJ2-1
CASSLFLATEGVNEQFF
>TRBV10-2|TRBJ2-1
CASSDLQGSGSNEQFF
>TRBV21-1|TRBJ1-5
CASSKVRQGGAGRQPQHF
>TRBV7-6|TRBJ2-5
CASSYYRGETQYF
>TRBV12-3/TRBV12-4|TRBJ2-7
CASSLALHSYEQYF
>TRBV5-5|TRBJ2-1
CASSPGLAGLYNEQFF
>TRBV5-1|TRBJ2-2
CASSLELIGTTSGELFF
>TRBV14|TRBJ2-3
CASSQPGPTQYF
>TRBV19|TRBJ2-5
CASSIGFSTETQYF
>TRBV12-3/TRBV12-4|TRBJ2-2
CASSPLGQRNGELFF
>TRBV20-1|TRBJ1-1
CSARAGTGNTEAFF
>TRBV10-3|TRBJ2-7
CAISETQDNSYEQYF
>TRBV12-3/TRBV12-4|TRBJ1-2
CASSLETGGVWNNYGYTF
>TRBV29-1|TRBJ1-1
CSAGTLKAEAFF
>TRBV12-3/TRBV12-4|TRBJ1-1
CASTTQGQLNTEAFF
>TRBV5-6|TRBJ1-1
CASSLGTVGSSEAFF
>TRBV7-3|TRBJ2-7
CASSLNPGDSYEQYF
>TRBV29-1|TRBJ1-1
CSVGSDLQQESAFF
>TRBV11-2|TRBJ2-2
CASSRTSGRGELFF
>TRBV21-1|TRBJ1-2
CASDETLGDNGYTF
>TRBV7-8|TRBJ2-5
CASTHPWDKRWETQYF
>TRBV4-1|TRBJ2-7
CASSRPQETYEQYF
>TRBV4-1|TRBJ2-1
CASSLAVVEYNEQFF
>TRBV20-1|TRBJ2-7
CSASSSDHEQYF
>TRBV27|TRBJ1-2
CASKEGSYGYTF
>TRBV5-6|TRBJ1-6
CASSLGDGLDSPLHF
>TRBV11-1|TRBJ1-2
CASSLQSPMDYGYTF
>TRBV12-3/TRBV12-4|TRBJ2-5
CASALGLPETQYF
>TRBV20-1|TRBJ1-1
CSANQRLNTEAFF
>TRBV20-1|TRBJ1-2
CSARPPGGGYTF
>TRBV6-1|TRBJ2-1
CASSGGGAGDNEQFF
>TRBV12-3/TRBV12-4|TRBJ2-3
CASSSGGRENTDTQYF
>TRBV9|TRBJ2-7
CASSVAPTSGVYEQYF